This T cell receptor beta chain appears in the sequencing data of a study of B cell selection in AIRE deficiency. Original data processing: Patients' Tregs yielded about 5.6x10^4 distinct TCRbeta sequences; donors' approximately 9.6x10^4. TCRdb's table, derived via immunoSEQ multiplex PCR, lists solely in-frame clones and lacks some. D and trimming were read from the DNA, whereas the V and J calls and clone size are those reported in that table. The sample has roughly 24,000 clones, about nine tenths seen once. With 1 base clipped from V and 4 bases from J, the junction kept 1 base outside the gene matches. Germline CDR1 reads PRHDT; CDR2 reads FYEKMQ (reference sequence). CDR3 length: 14 amino acids. The regulatory T cell sort gate was CD4+CD25hiCD127low/negative.

The chain has TRBV13 and TRBJ1-1; 9 bases fit TRBD1. This receptor was taken from a human donor in good health. The specimen sequenced was CD4+CD25+ Tregs sorted from PBMCs. The CDR3 loop is CASSLDRGRTEAFF. The CDR3 region has the DNA TGTGCCAGCAGCTTAGACAGGGGGCGCACTGAAGCTTTCTTT. Variable domain in full (rest from reference TRBV13 and TRBJ1-1): AAGVIQSPRHLIKEKRETATLKCYPIPRHDTVYWYQQGPGQDPQFLISFYEKMQSDKGSIPDRFSAQQFSDYHSELNMSSLELGDSALYFCASSLDRGRTEAFFGQGTRLTVV.